This T cell receptor beta chain was documented in a study of blood T cell repertoires in COVID-19. This table comes from immunoSEQ multiplex PCR, and its TCRdb copy is limited to in-frame clones, with some not included. The sample lists 150,000 to 200,000 clones; roughly nine tenths were seen once. CDR1 is SEHNR and CDR2 is FQNEAQ in the germline V gene (reference sequence). The CDR3 is 14 residues long. V was pared by 11 bases and J by 8 bases, with 24 bases between. The gene calls are TRBV7-9 and TRBJ1-2; no definite D call. Material for sequencing was peripheral blood. The clonotype originates from a man aged 55 to 70 with acute or convalescent COVID-19. CDR3 bases: TGTGCCCTGGAGGATGAGCAGGCGGGATGGGGCTACACCTTC. Protein: CALEDEQAGWGYTF.